One sample yielded the 13 T cell receptor beta chains listed below, sequenced in a study of T cells in localized non-small cell lung cancer. Libraries were prepared by immunoSEQ multiplex PCR; TCRdb keeps only in-frame clonotypes and omits some of them. The sample lists approximately 45,000 clones; around 86% were seen once. This specimen was PBMCs, taken before any cancer treatment. The receptors were sampled from a man aged 35 to 69 with stage II lung adenocarcinoma.

The chain carries TRBV7-6 and TRBJ1-4; D is uncertain. The CDR3 runs 13 residues. CDR1 is SGHVS and CDR2 is FNYEAQ in the germline V gene. V gave up 5 bases and J gave up 8 bases, with 12 bases separating them. The CDR3: CASSPTRIEKLFF. CDR3 DNA: TGTGCCAGCAGCCCCACTCGTATCGAAAAACTGTTTTTT.

DNA of the CDR3: TGTGCCAGCAGCTTAGGTGGCGGGGGGGCCGTGGATACGCAGTATTTT. Translation: CASSLGGGGAVDTQYF. The V gene is TRBV7-7, the J gene TRBJ2-3; 9 nucleotides line up with TRBD2. Looked up from germline, CDR1 is SSHAT and CDR2 is FNYEAQ (reference sequence). This CDR3 region has 16 residues. Losses at the gene ends were 1 base for V and 6 bases for J; bases not matched to a gene: 8.

This clone was found once. The chain has TRBV7-2 and TRBJ1-2; 8 bases are a match to TRBD1. Looked up from germline, CDR1 is SGHTA and CDR2 is FQGNSA. The CDR3 is 15 amino acids. Unmatched junction bases numbered 8, after V lost 4 bases and J lost 4 bases. The chain's CDR3 is CASSSLDRAVYGYTF. CDR3 in DNA: TGTGCCAGCAGCTCTTTGGACAGGGCTGTCTATGGCTACACCTTC.

J is TRBJ2-7 and V is TRBV7-8; D may be TRBD1 (6 bases). Germline CDR1 and CDR2: SGHVS and FQNEAQ. V lost 5 bases and J lost 1, with 18 bases in between. The CDR3 covers 16 residues. CDR3 loop: CASSLPTGISSYEQYF. In nucleotides, the CDR3 is TGTGCCAGCAGCCTCCCCACAGGGATATCTTCCTACGAGCAGTACTTC.

This clone was detected only once. The chain has TRBV10-2 and TRBJ1-1; TRBD1 agrees at 7 bases. Looked up from germline, CDR1 is WSHSY and CDR2 is SAAADI. The CDR3 runs to 18 residues. V was clipped by 8 bases and J by 0 bases; unmatched bases: 18. CDR3 protein: CASSAARQGLGMNTEAFF. The CDR3 DNA sequence: TGCGCCAGCTCTGCGGCGAGACAGGGATTGGGAATGAACACTGAAGCTTTCTTT.

The chain links TRBV9 to TRBJ1-1; TRBD1 matches at 8 bases. Germline assignment: CDR1 SGDLS and CDR2 YYNGEE. V lost 0 bases to trimming and J lost 7 bases; unmatched junction nucleotides: 2. The CDR3 has 13 residues. CDR3: CASSVGQGFEAFF. The CDR3 DNA sequence: TGTGCCAGCAGCGTAGGACAGGGGTTTGAAGCTTTCTTT.

Written as DNA, the CDR3 is TGTGCCAGTAGTATAGATCTGGGGGCAGATACGCAGTATTTT. Translating it yields CASSIDLGADTQYF. The rearrangement uses TRBV19 and TRBJ2-3; D is tentatively TRBD1 or TRBD2 (5 bases each). CDR1 is LNHDA, CDR2 SQIVND, per germline (reference sequence). This CDR3 spans 14 amino acids. The germline V and J ends were trimmed by 0 bases and 4 bases, with 8 bases remaining between them.

In its sample, this clone was seen once. The chain uses TRBV10-3 and TRBJ2-3; TRBD2 might be the D (7 bases). The CDR3 loop spans 15 amino acids. The V gene's germline CDR1 is ENHRY and CDR2 SYGVKD. With 7 bases removed from V and 2 bases from J, the gap between germline ends came to 16 bases. DNA of the CDR3: TGTGCCATCACCCAGGGGAGGGACGCCACAGATACGCAGTATTTT. This translates into CAITQGRDATDTQYF.

There are a few counts of this clone. The chain is built from TRBV6-5 and TRBJ2-7; 9 bases are shared with TRBD1. In germline, CDR1 is MNHEY, CDR2 SVGAGI. The junction had 9 bases not matched to a gene; V was cut back by 5 bases and J by 7 bases. CDR3 length: 14 residues. The CDR3 loop reads CASSAGTGLTEQYV. For the CDR3, the DNA is TGTGCCAGCAGTGCCGGGACAGGGCTAACAGAGCAGTACGTC.

V usage is TRBV9 and J usage is TRBJ1-4; D perhaps matches TRBD1 (6 bases). There are 14 residues in the CDR3. Deletions cut 7 bases from V and 8 bases from J, with 18 bases between. Germline CDR1 SGDLS, CDR2 YYNGEE. The CDR3 protein is CASGRGGEGEKLFF. For the CDR3, the DNA is TGTGCCAGCGGTAGAGGGGGGGAAGGAGAAAAACTGTTTTTT.

V usage is TRBV5-1 and J usage is TRBJ2-7; tentatively, D is TRBD1 or TRBD2 (6 bases each). Germline CDR1 and CDR2: SGHRS and YFSETQ. This CDR3 contains 14 residues. Trimming took 4 bases from V and 5 from J, leaving 16 bases between them. The CDR3: CASSPSSGEDEQYF. The CDR3 nucleotides read TGCGCCAGCAGCCCCTCTTCAGGGGAGGACGAGCAGTACTTC.

The V call is TRBV9, the J call TRBJ1-2; D not certain. The CDR3 sequence is 16 residues long. Trimming stripped 0 bases from V and 3 bases from J, with 15 bases between. Germline lookup yields CDR1 SGDLS and CDR2 YYNGEE. The CDR3 is CASSVGGRVRDYGYTF. In DNA, the CDR3 is TGTGCCAGCAGCGTAGGAGGGAGGGTGAGGGACTATGGCTACACCTTC.

The rearrangement joins TRBV7-3 to TRBJ2-2; 7 nucleotides align to TRBD1. Trimming removed 5 bases from V and 4 bases from J; junction bases left unmatched: 10. The CDR3 sequence is 16 residues long. CDR1 and CDR2 from the germline V gene are SGHTA and FQGTGA. The CDR3 nucleotides read TGTGCCAGCAGCCGACAGGGAAATGTTGGCACCGGGGAGCTGTTTTTT. It translates to CASSRQGNVGTGELFF.